These T cell receptor beta chains were read from a single sample in a study of tumor and adjacent non-tumor tissue in lung cancer. MiXCR, applied by TCRdb to the multiplex PCR reads, yields one record per CDR3 protein. The table records under 150,000 distinct CDR3 sequences, roughly 66% of them present only once. Input material: lung tumor tissue. Source of these receptors: a man aged 60 to 75 with small cell lung cancer. Each CDR3 is given with its conserved first and last residue. D genes are given only for firm matches. Size values are once, few and many counts, or a class for expanded clones, and some rows have none.

clone size	V gene	J gene	D gene	CDR3 DNA	CDR3 protein
-	TRBV6-5	TRBJ1-1	-	TGTGCCAGCAGTTACGGGAGAGACATTGAAGCTTTCTTT	CASSYGRDIEAFF
-	TRBV20-1	TRBJ1-1	-	TGCAGTGCTAGCGGACTGGCCCCCACTGAAGCCTTCTTT	CSASGLAPTEAFF
-	TRBV11-2	TRBJ2-7	TRBD1	TGTGCCAGCAACTTAGGGTCGACAGGGAACTACGAGCAGTACTTC	CASNLGSTGNYEQYF
once	TRBV6-5	TRBJ2-1	-	TGTGCCAGTCGGACTTTGGGGGCTGAGCAGTTCTTC	CASRTLGAEQFF
many	TRBV25-1	TRBJ2-1	TRBD2	TGTGCCAGCAGTGGGGACTACTCCTACAATGAGCAGTTCTTC	CASSGDYSYNEQFF
-	TRBV12-3/TRBV12-4	TRBJ2-5	-	TGTGGCAGCAGTGCCGGTCCTGGGATCCAGTACTTC	CGSSAGPGIQYF
few	TRBV12-3/TRBV12-4	TRBJ2-1	TRBD2	TGTGCCAGCAGAAAGACTAGCAGCAGTAGGGATGAGCAGTTCTTC	CASRKTSSSRDEQFF
-	TRBV6-5	TRBJ2-1	TRBD1	TGTGCCAGCAGGCCTCCCCTTGGGACAGGAAACAATGAGCAGTTCTTC	CASRPPLGTGNNEQFF
once	TRBV11-3	TRBJ2-1	TRBD2	TGTGCCATCAGCTCGGGACTAGCGGGAGGGCCCTACAATGGGCAATTCTTC	CAISSGLAGGPYNGQFF
-	TRBV20-1	TRBJ2-2	-	TGCAGTACCCCAGGGGTAGCCACCGGGGAGCTGTTTTTT	CSTPGVATGELFF
-	TRBV11-2	TRBJ2-2	TRBD1	TGCGCCAGCAGCTTAGGGACAGGGGACACCGGGGAGCTGTTATTT	CASSLGTGDTGELLF
-	TRBV24-1	TRBJ2-2	-	TGTGCCACCAGTGATTCCCGGGAGACCGGGGAGATGTTTTTT	CATSDSRETGEMFF
-	TRBV5-1	TRBJ2-1	TRBD2	TGCGCCAGCAGCTTGTGGGCTAGCGGGGCCAATGAGCAGTTCTTC	CASSLWASGANEQFF
many	TRBV29-1	TRBJ2-5	-	TGCAGCGTTGAGGGCAGAGTGGAGCAAGAGACCCAGTACTTC	CSVEGRVEQETQYF
few	TRBV5-1	TRBJ1-5	-	TGCGCCAGCAGCTTGAACGGGAACGGCAATCAGCCCCAGCATTTT	CASSLNGNGNQPQHF
-	TRBV5-1	TRBJ1-1	TRBD1	TGCGCCAGCAGCGTGGACAGGGCCACTGAAGCTTTCTTT	CASSVDRATEAFF
few	TRBV12-3/TRBV12-4	TRBJ2-1	TRBD2	TGTGCCAGCAGGTCTCGGCGGGAGGGCCGGTCCTACGATGAGCAGTTCTTC	CASRSRREGRSYDEQFF
-	TRBV6-5	TRBJ1-6	-	TGTGCCAGCAGTTACAGTGTTGGAGGACTTAATTCAGCCCTCCACTTT	CASSYSVGGLNSALHF
-	TRBV12-3/TRBV12-4	TRBJ1-5	-	TGTGCCTGCAGTTTCTCTAAGTCGCAGCCCCAGCATTTT	CACSFSKSQPQHF
-	TRBV11-2	TRBJ2-5	-	TGTGCCAGCAGCGTAGTCGGTACCCAAGAATACTTC	CASSVVGTQEYF
few	TRBV11-2	TRBJ2-4	-	TGTGCCAGCAGCGGACCACCGGGACTGACGGTCAAAAACATTCAGTACTTC	CASSGPPGLTVKNIQYF
-	TRBV10-2	TRBJ2-7	TRBD2	TGCGCCAGCAGTGAGGCGACTAGCAGTACCTCCTACGTGCAATACTTC	CASSEATSSTSYVQYF
-	TRBV11-1	TRBJ2-1	TRBD2	TGTGCCAGCAGCTTCACTAGCGGGATTAGTGAACGGTTTTTC	CASSFTSGISERFF
-	TRBV11-1	TRBJ2-1	TRBD2	TGTGCCAGCAGCTCGATGGCGGGAGAAGTGTATAATGAGCAGTTCTTC	CASSSMAGEVYNEQFF
-	TRBV11-1	TRBJ2-3	TRBD1	TGTGCCAGCTGCCACAGGGGCGACACAGATACGCAGTATTTT	CASCHRGDTDTQYF
-	TRBV11-2	TRBJ2-2	-	TGTGCCAGCAGCCGTGGAGGGGGCATTGGGGTGCTGTTTTTT	CASSRGGGIGVLFF
many	TRBV7-9	TRBJ1-1	-	TGTGCCAGCAGCTTGGGTTTACAGGGCCAATCGGAAGCTTTCTTT	CASSLGLQGQSEAFF
-	TRBV20-1	TRBJ2-2	-	TGCAGTGCTAGAGATATGGGCAGGCAAACGAACACCGGGGAGCTGTTTTTT	CSARDMGRQTNTGELFF
many	TRBV29-1	TRBJ1-1	-	TGCAGCGTTGTGGGGCAGATGAACACTGAAGCTTTCTTT	CSVVGQMNTEAFF
-	TRBV5-4	TRBJ2-3	-	TGTGCCAGCAGCATGCAGAGCGGCCACCAGACGCAGTATTTT	CASSMQSGHQTQYF
few	TRBV4-1	TRBJ2-3	-	TGCGCCAGCAGCCCATTAGCATGGGGGCAGAACACAGATACGCAGTATTTT	CASSPLAWGQNTDTQYF
-	TRBV28	TRBJ2-3	TRBD1	TGTGCCAGCACCAGGGGGCGGAACTTATTCTATTTT	CASTRGRNLFYF
-	TRBV28	TRBJ2-1	-	TGTGCCAGCAGCCCTCCCGGGATTGCCCACAATGAGCAGTTCTTC	CASSPPGIAHNEQFF
-	TRBV6-5	TRBJ2-2	-	TGTGCCAGCTCCCCCGGTATTGAGGCCATCGGGGAGCTGTTTTTT	CASSPGIEAIGELFF
-	TRBV11-2	TRBJ1-5	-	TGTGCCAGCAGCCCCCGTGGACAGCCCCAGCATTTT	CASSPRGQPQHF
-	TRBV5-6	TRBJ2-5	-	TGTGCCAGCAGGAGGGACCGCAATCAAGAGACCCAGTACTTC	CASRRDRNQETQYF
-	TRBV20-1	TRBJ2-7	TRBD1	TGCAGTGCTGAGCCCGGGACAGAGGGCTACGAGCAGTACTTC	CSAEPGTEGYEQYF
-	TRBV20-1	TRBJ1-4	TRBD1	TGCAGTCGACTTCCGGGACAGCTGGGGTATGAAAAACTGTTTTTT	CSRLPGQLGYEKLFF
once	TRBV6-1	TRBJ2-3	-	TGCGCCACCAGCGAGGGGGAGTATAGCACAGATACGCAGTATTTT	CATSEGEYSTDTQYF
-	TRBV2	TRBJ2-7	TRBD2	TGTGCCAGCAGTGATCCAAGCGGGACCTACGAGCAGTACTTC	CASSDPSGTYEQYF
-	TRBV11-1	TRBJ2-4	TRBD2	TGTGTCAGCAGCGACGGGGGGGGCCTAGCCAAAAACATTCAGTACTTC	CVSSDGGGLAKNIQYF
few	TRBV10-3	TRBJ2-1	TRBD2	TGTGCCATCAGTGAGGGTAGCGGGAGGGAGAATGAGCAGTTCTTC	CAISEGSGRENEQFF
few	TRBV6-2/TRBV6-3	TRBJ2-7	-	TGTGCCAGCAGTTACGGGCCCTACTCCTACGAGCAGTACTTC	CASSYGPYSYEQYF
few	TRBV12-3/TRBV12-4	TRBJ1-5	-	TGTGCCAGCAGTTTACGAGAGGCTCAGCCCCAGCATTTT	CASSLREAQPQHF
-	TRBV10-3	TRBJ2-1	-	TGTGCCTCGCATTCCACTACTAGTGGGTGTTCCGATGAGCTGTTCTTC	CASHSTTSGCSDELFF
-	TRBV6-5	TRBJ2-6	TRBD1	TGTGCCACCCGGGACAGGGGAGACTCTGGGGCCAACGTCCTGACTTTC	CATRDRGDSGANVLTF
few	TRBV4-1	TRBJ1-3	-	TGCGCCAGCAGTTTGACGAAGGGAAACACCATATATTTT	CASSLTKGNTIYF
-	TRBV5-5	TRBJ2-3	-	TGTGCCAGCAGCACCTGGGGAAGGGCAGATACGCAGTATTTT	CASSTWGRADTQYF
-	TRBV20-1	TRBJ2-6	-	TGCAGTGCTAGAGATCCGACGCCGTCCGCGACCAACGTCCTGACTTTC	CSARDPTPSATNVLTF
-	TRBV29-1	TRBJ2-5	TRBD1	TGCAGCGTTGCACGGTTTCAGGGGGCCCAAGAGACCCAGTACTTC	CSVARFQGAQETQYF
-	TRBV20-1	TRBJ2-7	TRBD2	TGCAGTGCCCAGAGGAGGGTGGGAGGGCCGGCTGAGCAGTACTTC	CSAQRRVGGPAEQYF
-	TRBV20-1	TRBJ2-3	-	TGCAGTGCTATCAAACCTGACCGGGGCGATATTCAGCCCCAGTATTTT	CSAIKPDRGDIQPQYF
once	TRBV29-1	TRBJ1-2	-	TGCAGCGTCGGTAGGGACAACTATGGCTACACCTTC	CSVGRDNYGYTF
once	TRBV20-1	TRBJ2-1	-	TGCAGTGCTAGCTGGAGAGTCTCCTACAATGAGCAGTTCTTC	CSASWRVSYNEQFF
-	TRBV29-1	TRBJ2-2	-	TGCAGCGTTGCGTTCCGGATAGGGGTTCCCGGGGAGCTGTTTTTT	CSVAFRIGVPGELFF